These 30 T cell receptor beta chains were sequenced from one sample in a study of shared clonotypes between healthy human individuals. Generated by immunoSEQ multiplex PCR, the TCRdb table keeps only in-frame clones and is missing some. The top ten clones hold approximately 0.4% of a sample with more than 1,200,000 clones, around 98.5% of them seen once. Specimen: naive CD4+ T cells sorted from blood. Subset: CD45RA+ positively selected. The origin of the receptors is a man under 40 in good health.

The CDR3 protein is CASRQQGLGDEQYF. The CDR3 bases are TGTGCCAGCAGGCAACAGGGGTTAGGGGACGAGCAGTACTTC. The rearrangement joins TRBV2 to TRBJ2-7, with 7 bases matching TRBD1. CDR1 is SNHLY, CDR2 FYNNEI, per germline. This CDR3 spans 14 amino acids. V gave up 6 bases and J gave up 5 bases; unmatched junction bases: 10.

This sequence joins TRBV10-2 and TRBJ1-5, with 8 nucleotides matching TRBD1. The trim removed 8 bases at V and 2 bases at J, leaving 14 bases unmatched. The germline gives CDR1 WSHSY, CDR2 SAAADI. This CDR3 is 17 amino acids long. CDR3 sequence reads: CASSKIDRGGGNQPQHF. The CDR3 nucleotides are TGCGCCAGCTCGAAAATAGACAGGGGTGGAGGCAATCAGCCCCAGCATTTT.

The count of this clone is one. The chain carries TRBV18 and TRBJ1-1; TRBD1 aligns across 9 bases. CDR1 is KGHSH and CDR2 is LQKENI in the germline V gene. V lost 1 base, J lost 1 base, and 4 bases stayed unmatched. The CDR3 is made up of 16 amino acids. The CDR3 here is CASSPLATGGNTEAFF. The CDR3 nucleotides are TGTGCCAGCTCACCACTAGCGACAGGGGGGAACACTGAAGCTTTCTTT.

V usage is TRBV5-1 and J usage is TRBJ2-2, with unresolved D. Deletions cut 0 bases from V and 3 bases from J, with 6 bases between. Germline V lookup: CDR1 SGHRS, CDR2 YFSETQ. The CDR3 spans 14 residues. The CDR3 is CASSLAADTGELFF. In nucleotides, the CDR3 is TGCGCCAGCAGCTTGGCCGCGGACACCGGGGAGCTGTTTTTT.

This chain links TRBV19 with TRBJ2-7, with D possibly being TRBD1 (7 bases). Deletions cut 4 bases from V and 1 base from J, with 14 bases between. Germline V CDR1 and CDR2: LNHDA, SQIVND (reference sequence). The CDR3 consists of 15 residues. The CDR3 DNA reads as TGTGCCAGTAGTAGGACAGGCCGGGGGTCCTACGAGCAGTACTTC. It codes for CASSRTGRGSYEQYF.

The chain combines TRBV5-1 with TRBJ2-3, with TRBD2 matching over 15 bases. V shed 7 bases, J shed 3 bases, and the junction held 12 bases outside the gene matches. Germline-derived CDR1 and CDR2 are SGHRS and YFSETQ. The CDR3 runs to 18 residues. CDR3 loop: CASYLGTSGRWGTDTQYF. CDR3 nucleotides: TGCGCCAGCTACCTTGGGACTAGCGGGAGGTGGGGGACAGATACGCAGTATTTT.

The V gene is TRBV28, the J gene TRBJ2-7, with 8 positions matching TRBD1. CDR3 size: 15 residues. Germline lookup yields CDR1 MDHEN and CDR2 SYDVKM. V lost 3 bases and J lost 5; bases outside the gene matches: 9. The CDR3 bases are TGTGCCAGCAGTTTTTCCGGGCAGGGGGCCCACGAGCAGTACTTC. Translated: CASSFSGQGAHEQYF.

The chain recombines TRBV19 with TRBJ2-7; 8 bases fit TRBD1. Looked up from germline, CDR1 is LNHDA and CDR2 is SQIVND (reference sequence). Trimming took 5 bases from V and 2 from J; bases not matched to a gene: 5. The CDR3 contains 14 residues. Here the CDR3 reads CASSRDRSTYEQYF. As DNA, the CDR3 is TGTGCCAGTAGTCGGGACAGGAGTACCTACGAGCAGTACTTC.

This clone appeared a single time. The CDR3 here is CAAEPGQGVGYGYTF. The CDR3 bases are TGTGCCGCTGAACCGGGACAGGGGGTAGGGTATGGCTACACCTTC. The V and J genes are TRBV10-3 and TRBJ1-2; 11 bases are a match to TRBD1. Germline V gene sequence: CDR1 ENHRY, CDR2 SYGVKD. The CDR3 runs 15 residues. Unmatched junction bases numbered 13, after V lost 11 bases and J lost 5 bases.

This clone was found once. V gene TRBV18 combines with J gene TRBJ2-1, with TRBD2 identical over 8 bases. V dropped 0 bases and J dropped 4; count of bases not matched to a gene: 2. The CDR3 is made up of 15 amino acids. Germline CDR1 and CDR2: KGHSH and LQKENI. As DNA, the CDR3 is TGTGCCAGCTCACCACCCTTAGCGGGATACAATGAGCAGTTCTTC. Translation: CASSPPLAGYNEQFF.

The chain recombines TRBV7-9 with TRBJ2-3; 11 nucleotides match TRBD2. The germline gives CDR1 SEHNR, CDR2 FQNEAQ (reference sequence). The CDR3 runs 15 residues. CDR3 region: CATKLRTLAGETQYF. The CDR3 coding sequence is TGTGCAACCAAGCTTAGAACACTAGCGGGAGAAACGCAGTATTTT. Supplemented by reference TRBV7-9 and TRBJ2-3, the full variable domain reads DTGVSQNPRHKITKRGQNVTFRCDPISEHNRLYWYRQTLGQGPEFLTYFQNEAQLEKSRLLSDRFSAERPKGSFSTLEIQRTEQGDSAMYLCATKLRTLAGETQYFGPGTRLTVL.

The genes are TRBV4-1 and TRBJ2-7; D perhaps matches TRBD2 (7 bases). CDR1 and CDR2 (germline): MGHRA, YSYEKL. Trimming removed 0 bases at V and 5 bases at J, with 26 bases between. The CDR3 sequence is 19 residues long. The CDR3 reads CASSQDTRGANMLSHEQYF. The CDR3, as DNA: TGCGCCAGCAGCCAAGACACTCGGGGGGCGAACATGCTATCCCACGAGCAGTACTTC.

This clone came up once. The rearrangement uses TRBV18 and TRBJ2-7; possibly TRBD1 or TRBD2 for D (7 bases each). The V end lost 2 bases, the J end lost 2 bases, and 16 bases lay between the germline ends. Germline CDR1 and CDR2: KGHSH and LQKENI. CDR3 length: 16 amino acids. This chain's CDR3 is CASSPSGGGTAYEQYF. The CDR3 DNA follows: TGTGCCAGCTCACCATCGGGGGGAGGGACAGCCTACGAGCAGTACTTC.

The chain has TRBV18 and TRBJ2-7; D assignment may be TRBD1 or TRBD2 (5 bases each). This CDR3 contains 13 residues. Germline CDR1 reads KGHSH; CDR2 reads LQKENI. V was cut by 4 bases and J by 5 bases, with 12 bases left in between. The CDR3 nucleotides are TGTGCCAGCTCACAGGCAGGGAGAAACGAGCAGTACTTC. It encodes CASSQAGRNEQYF.

The chain couples TRBV7-2 to TRBJ2-1; 7 nucleotides align to TRBD2. The ends lost 1 base at V and 6 bases at J; junction bases unmatched: 9. Germline CDR1 and CDR2: SGHTA and FQGNSA. This CDR3 contains 16 residues. For the CDR3, the DNA is TGTGCCAGCAGCTTAGAGTCCCTAGCGGTGGGCAATGAGCAGTTCTTC. This sequence encodes CASSLESLAVGNEQFF.

This rearrangement joins TRBV29-1 to TRBJ2-2, with 11 bases aligning to TRBD2. After removal of 4 bases from V and 5 bases from J, the junction contained 3 bases not matched to a gene. Per germline, CDR1 SQVTM and CDR2 ANQGSEA. The CDR3 loop spans 14 amino acids. CDR3 nucleotides: TGCAGCGTTGGTACTAGCGGGAGAACCGGGGAGCTGTTTTTT. It translates to CSVGTSGRTGELFF.

The chain uses TRBV6-5 and TRBJ2-2; 7 positions match TRBD2. CDR1 and CDR2 (germline): MNHEY, SVGAGI. V shed 6 bases, J shed 1 base, and the junction held 5 bases outside the gene matches. The CDR3 consists of 15 residues. The CDR3 loop reads CASRYSSGNTGELFF. DNA of the CDR3: TGTGCCAGCAGATATTCTAGCGGGAACACCGGGGAGCTGTTTTTT.

J is TRBJ2-3 and V is TRBV27; TRBD2 matches 12 bases. CDR3 size: 16 residues. Germline trimming cut 3 bases from V and 5 bases from J; bases unmatched to any gene: 6. Germline V gene data show CDR1 as MNHEY and CDR2 as SMNVEV (reference sequence). The chain's CDR3 is CASSLTLAGGLDTQYF. The CDR3, as DNA: TGTGCCAGCAGTTTGACCCTAGCGGGAGGGCTAGATACGCAGTATTTT.

This chain links TRBV28 with TRBJ1-1, with D unclear. The CDR3 length is 11 residues. CDR1 MDHEN and CDR2 SYDVKM come from the germline V gene. The V gene lost 5 bases and the J gene lost 1 base, with 2 bases spanning the gap. CDR3 region: CASSKNTEAFF. CDR3 DNA sequence: TGTGCCAGCAGTAAGAACACTGAAGCTTTCTTT.

This clone has just one count. V and J are TRBV9 and TRBJ1-1; tentatively, D is TRBD1 (5 bases). This CDR3 has 12 amino acids. CDR1 and CDR2 from the germline V gene are SGDLS and YYNGEE. The V gene lost 3 bases and the J gene lost 9 bases, with 12 bases spanning the gap. The CDR3 is CASSATGEKAFF. As DNA, the CDR3 is TGTGCCAGCAGCGCCACGGGGGAGAAAGCTTTCTTT.

The chain joins TRBV18 to TRBJ2-1, with 12 positions matching TRBD1. The V gene's germline CDR1 is KGHSH and CDR2 LQKENI. There are 18 residues in the CDR3. V trimming: 3 bases; J trimming: 5 bases; junction bases outside the gene matches: 11. CDR3 nucleotides: TGTGCCAGCTCACCCCGACGTTCGGGACAGGGGGCACACAATGAGCAGTTCTTC. Its protein is CASSPRRSGQGAHNEQFF.

This chain uses TRBV4-2 with TRBJ1-5; the match to TRBD1 covers 7 bases. The CDR3 length is 16 residues. V lost 4 bases to trimming and J lost 6 bases; unmatched junction nucleotides: 12. Germline V lookup: CDR1 LGHNA, CDR2 YNFKEQ. CDR3 nucleotide sequence: TGTGCCAGCAGCCCTAACGACAGGGTGATTCTTCAGCCCCAGCATTTT. Amino acid sequence: CASSPNDRVILQPQHF.

The chain couples TRBV11-1 to TRBJ2-4; D perhaps matches TRBD1 (6 bases). Germline CDR1 SGHAT, CDR2 FQDESV (reference sequence). The CDR3 loop spans 17 amino acids. V dropped 0 bases and J dropped 3 bases, with 15 bases sitting between them. The CDR3 DNA reads as TGTGCCAGCAGCTTAGCGTCACAGGGAGTTGGCAAAAACATTCAGTACTTC. This encodes CASSLASQGVGKNIQYF.

This rearrangement joins TRBV7-2 to TRBJ2-3; no definite D call. Per germline, CDR1 SGHTA and CDR2 FQGNSA. V was pared by 3 bases and J by 0 bases, with 4 bases between. CDR3 length equals 13 residues. The CDR3 region has the DNA TGTGCCAGCAGCTTGATGAGCACAGATACGCAGTATTTT. Its translation is CASSLMSTDTQYF.

CDR3 residues: CASSSGVTTDTQYF. The CDR3 DNA reads as TGTGCCAGCAGTTCCGGGGTTACCACAGATACGCAGTATTTT. The chain recombines TRBV28 with TRBJ2-3, with D perhaps TRBD2 (5 bases). V was shortened by 4 bases and J by 2 bases, with 10 bases between the two germline ends. This CDR3 is built from 14 residues. Looked up from germline, CDR1 is MDHEN and CDR2 is SYDVKM.

This rearrangement joins TRBV29-1 to TRBJ2-1; the match to TRBD2 covers 8 bases. The germline CDR1 and CDR2 sequences are SQVTM and ANQGSEA. J lost 8 bases, V lost 4 bases, and 7 bases had no gene match. The CDR3 consists of 13 residues. The DNA of the CDR3 is TGCAGCGTTGTGGTAGCGGGAATGGATGAGCAGTTCTTC. Encoded protein: CSVVVAGMDEQFF.

Here the CDR3 reads CASSRAGVYTGELFF. The CDR3 nucleotides are TGTGCCAGCAGTCGGGCGGGAGTGTACACCGGGGAGCTGTTTTTT. The gene calls are TRBV6-1 and TRBJ2-2; 7 bases agree with TRBD2. The CDR3 consists of 15 residues. Trimming at V came to 5 bases and at J to 3 bases, leaving 6 bases not matched to a gene. The germline V gene encodes CDR1 MNHNS and CDR2 SASEGT.

The chain combines TRBV19 with TRBJ1-2; D unresolved. In germline, CDR1 is LNHDA, CDR2 SQIVND (reference sequence). CDR3 length: 14 residues. Trimming cost V 3 bases and J 4 bases, with 12 bases left between them. CDR3 nucleotides: TGTGCCAGTAGTATTCTAGCGGCGGCCTATGGCTACACCTTC. This sequence encodes CASSILAAAYGYTF.

V usage is TRBV20-1 and J usage is TRBJ2-5; D not certain. Trimming left V 7 bases short and J 2 bases short, with 8 bases between. This CDR3 contains 11 residues. Germline V lookup: CDR1 DFQATT, CDR2 SNEGSKA (reference sequence). CDR3 in amino acids: CSVGQQETQYF. The CDR3 DNA is TGCAGTGTAGGGCAGCAAGAGACCCAGTACTTC.

The V and J genes are TRBV19 and TRBJ1-2; no clear D gene. The CDR3 has 15 residues. Germline-derived CDR1 and CDR2 are LNHDA and SQIVND (reference sequence). The germline V and J ends were trimmed by 7 bases and 0 bases, with 15 bases remaining between them. The chain's CDR3 is CASNTARVANYGYTF. DNA for the CDR3: TGTGCCAGTAATACGGCGAGAGTAGCTAACTATGGCTACACCTTC.